This T cell receptor (beta chain) was observed in a study of blood T cell repertoires in COVID-19. Whole-study context: Italy, Spain and the United States were the sources of the convalescent and acute COVID-19 samples. In each case, the material was cDNA or gDNA derived from T cells, B-cell-depleted T cells, or PBMCs.

The CDR3 contains 15 residues. V dropped 3 bases and J dropped 0 bases, with 9 bases sitting between them. Per germline, CDR1 MGHRA and CDR2 YSYEKL. This clone occurred a few times. Distinct nucleotide sequences in the sample also encode this CDR3. Source study methods: Reference gene primer amplification in the assay estimated nucleated cell counts. TCRdb keeps only in-frame clones here, not all; method: immunoSEQ multiplex PCR. That table furnishes V, J and clone size, whereas the DNA furnished D and trimming. The data contain 100,000 or so clones, more than 65% of them singletons. This TCR was recovered from a woman in her sixties or seventies with acute or convalescent COVID-19. The rearrangement links TRBV4-1 to TRBJ1-5; D might be TRBD1 (5 bases). What was sequenced was peripheral blood. As DNA, the CDR3 is TGCGCCAGCAGCCAGAGAGGACATAGCAATCAGCCCCAGCATTTT. Translation gives CASSQRGHSNQPQHF.